Given below is one T cell receptor beta chain in context. The antigen it recognizes is unknown. No quality values exist for individual bases; no much larger clone is one base distant. The data derive from a study of T cell repertoires in cytomegalovirus infection (dated by TCRdb to the late 2010s). Background for the entire study: Donor HLA type was relevant to the analysis, because carriage of CMV infection together with the matching HLA type was indicated by public TCR beta signatures.

Sequencing was carried out with an Illumina HiSeq 1500. The raw public data were reprocessed by TCRdb itself: fastp quality trimming at Q25, MiXCR clonotype calling, in-frame beta chains only. Every distinct CDR3 protein forms one entry, paired with its most common genes and DNA. The sample records 680,000 or so distinct CDR3 sequences, approximately 34% of which are singletons. Clones ranked in the top ten supply more than 2.5% of the sample. The CDR1 and CDR2 encoded by the germline V gene are SQVTM and ANQGSEA. Trimming costs V 0 bases and J 0 bases, and their ends lie 6 bases apart. The CDR3 measures 14 amino acids from cysteine to phenylalanine. Only CDR3 DNA is held: 42 bases, read in frame from base 1. Here is what the overall study found, with its caveats: Cumulative frequency of public TCR beta family members discriminated carriers of CMV infection plus the relevant HLA type in this cohort and an independent approximately 360-donor cohort. In the ex vivo response, HLA-C-restricted CMV-specific TCR beta clonotypes were dominant, and in two of eight donors the single most frequent clonotype came from this HLA-C-restricted group.

Material: PBMCs. The clonotype originates from a human donor in good health (CMV status not recorded). Some clones in this sample may be carry-over from other donors' samples. The chain is assembled from TRBV29-1 and TRBJ2-1, and TRBD2 may be the D gene, going by 6 matching bases. CDR3 loop: CSVEEGGSYNEQFF. The DNA sequence is as follows: TGCAGCGTTGAAGAGGGGGGCTCCTACAATGAGCAGTTCTTC.